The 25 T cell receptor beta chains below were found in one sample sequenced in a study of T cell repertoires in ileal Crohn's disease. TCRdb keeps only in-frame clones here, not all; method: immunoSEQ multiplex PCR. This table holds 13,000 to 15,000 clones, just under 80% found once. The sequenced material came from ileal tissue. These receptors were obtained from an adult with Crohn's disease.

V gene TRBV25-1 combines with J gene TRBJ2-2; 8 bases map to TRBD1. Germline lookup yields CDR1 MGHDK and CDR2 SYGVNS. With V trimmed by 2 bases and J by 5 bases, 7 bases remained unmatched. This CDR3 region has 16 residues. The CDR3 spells CASSEIWTGKTGELFF. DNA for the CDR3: TGTGCCAGCAGTGAAATTTGGACAGGGAAAACCGGGGAGCTGTTTTTT.

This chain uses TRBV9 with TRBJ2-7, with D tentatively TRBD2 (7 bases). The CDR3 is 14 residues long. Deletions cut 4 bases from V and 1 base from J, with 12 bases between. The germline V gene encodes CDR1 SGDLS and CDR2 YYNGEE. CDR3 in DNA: TGTGCCAGCAGCAGAGGGGGGGTATCCTACGAGCAGTACTTC. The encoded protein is CASSRGGVSYEQYF.

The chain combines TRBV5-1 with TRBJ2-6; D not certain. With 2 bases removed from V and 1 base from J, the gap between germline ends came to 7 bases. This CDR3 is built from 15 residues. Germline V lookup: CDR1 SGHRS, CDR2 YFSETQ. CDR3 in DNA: TGCGCCAGCAGCTTCGGCGGATCTGGGGCCAACGTCCTGACTTTC. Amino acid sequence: CASSFGGSGANVLTF.

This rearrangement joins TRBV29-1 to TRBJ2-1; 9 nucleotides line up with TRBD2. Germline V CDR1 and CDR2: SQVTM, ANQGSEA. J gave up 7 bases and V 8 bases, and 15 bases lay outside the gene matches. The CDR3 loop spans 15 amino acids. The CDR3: CSMPPAGGPGNEQFF. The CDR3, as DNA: TGCAGCATGCCGCCGGCGGGAGGGCCCGGGAATGAGCAGTTCTTC.

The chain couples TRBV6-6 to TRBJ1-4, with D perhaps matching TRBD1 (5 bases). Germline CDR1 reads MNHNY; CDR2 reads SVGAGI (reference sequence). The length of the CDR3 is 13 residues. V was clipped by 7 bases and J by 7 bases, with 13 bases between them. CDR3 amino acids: CASKGQGGEKLFF. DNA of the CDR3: TGTGCCAGCAAAGGGCAGGGCGGTGAAAAACTGTTTTTT.

CDR3 coding DNA: TGCGCCAGCAGCTTAGCTAGCGGGAGTATAGGTGAGCAGTTCTTC. This gives the protein CASSLASGSIGEQFF. The J gene is TRBJ2-1, the V gene TRBV5-1, with 10 bases fitting TRBD2. CDR1 and CDR2 (germline): SGHRS, YFSETQ. With 2 bases clipped from V and 9 bases from J, the junction kept 8 bases outside the gene matches. This CDR3 is 15 amino acids long.

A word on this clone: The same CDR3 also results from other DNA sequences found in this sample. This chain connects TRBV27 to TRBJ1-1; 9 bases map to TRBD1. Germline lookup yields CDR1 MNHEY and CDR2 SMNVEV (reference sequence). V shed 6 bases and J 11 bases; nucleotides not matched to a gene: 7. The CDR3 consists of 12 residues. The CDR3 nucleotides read TGTGCCAGCAGCCGGACAGGGGTAGGGGCTTTCTTT. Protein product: CASSRTGVGAFF.

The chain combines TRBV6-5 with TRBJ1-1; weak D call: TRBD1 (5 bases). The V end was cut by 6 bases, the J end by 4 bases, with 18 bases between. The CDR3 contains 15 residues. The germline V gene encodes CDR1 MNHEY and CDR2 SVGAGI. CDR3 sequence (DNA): TGTGCCAGCAGAACCGCCGGGACTAGGCGCACTGAAGCTTTCTTT. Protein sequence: CASRTAGTRRTEAFF.

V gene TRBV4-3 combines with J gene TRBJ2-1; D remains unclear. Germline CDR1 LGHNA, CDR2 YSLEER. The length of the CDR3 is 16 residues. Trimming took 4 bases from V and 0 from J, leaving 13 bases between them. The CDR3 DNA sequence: TGCGCCAGCAGCCGCCTGGCCCAAAGCTCCTACAATGAGCAGTTCTTC. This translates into CASSRLAQSSYNEQFF.

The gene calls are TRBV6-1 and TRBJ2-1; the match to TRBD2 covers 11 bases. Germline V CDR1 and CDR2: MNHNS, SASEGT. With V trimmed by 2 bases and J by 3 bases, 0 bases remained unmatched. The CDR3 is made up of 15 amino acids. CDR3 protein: CASSELAGGYNEQFF. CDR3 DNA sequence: TGTGCCAGCAGTGAACTAGCGGGAGGCTACAATGAGCAGTTCTTC.

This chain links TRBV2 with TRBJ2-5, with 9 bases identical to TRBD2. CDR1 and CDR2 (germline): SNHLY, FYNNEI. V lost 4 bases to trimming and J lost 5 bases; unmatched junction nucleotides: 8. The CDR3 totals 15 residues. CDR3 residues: CASSGGGGGRETQYF. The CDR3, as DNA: TGTGCCAGCAGTGGGGGCGGGGGGGGCAGGGAGACCCAGTACTTC.

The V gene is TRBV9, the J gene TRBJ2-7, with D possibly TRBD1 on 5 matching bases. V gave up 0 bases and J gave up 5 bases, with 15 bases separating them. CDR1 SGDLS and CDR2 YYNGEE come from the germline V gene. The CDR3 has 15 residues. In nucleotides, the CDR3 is TGTGCCAGCAGCGTAGACGGCAGGGTATTCGACGAGCAGTACTTC. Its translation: CASSVDGRVFDEQYF.

The CDR3 loop reads CASDTPPNQPQHF. The CDR3, as DNA: TGTGCCAGCGACACTCCTCCAAATCAGCCCCAGCATTTT. The chain uses TRBV9 and TRBJ1-5; unclear D gene. The CDR3 sequence is 13 residues long. Germline CDR1 reads SGDLS; CDR2 reads YYNGEE. Between the trimmed V and J ends, which lost 7 bases and 4 bases, there was a span of 12 bases.

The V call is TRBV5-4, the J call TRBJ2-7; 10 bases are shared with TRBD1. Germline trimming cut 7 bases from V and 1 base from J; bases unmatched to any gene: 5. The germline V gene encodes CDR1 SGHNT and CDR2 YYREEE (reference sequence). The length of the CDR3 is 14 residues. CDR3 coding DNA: TGTGCCAGCCGACCGGGACAGGGGTCCTACGAGCAGTACTTC. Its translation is CASRPGQGSYEQYF.

The CDR3 nucleotides read TGTGCCAGCAGTGTATTACGGGATCCCAATGAGCAGTTCTTC. It yields the protein CASSVLRDPNEQFF. The chain links TRBV2 to TRBJ2-1; maybe TRBD2 (5 bases). V lost 4 bases, J lost 6 bases, and 13 bases lay in between. The CDR3 extends over 14 amino acids. Per germline, CDR1 SNHLY and CDR2 FYNNEI.

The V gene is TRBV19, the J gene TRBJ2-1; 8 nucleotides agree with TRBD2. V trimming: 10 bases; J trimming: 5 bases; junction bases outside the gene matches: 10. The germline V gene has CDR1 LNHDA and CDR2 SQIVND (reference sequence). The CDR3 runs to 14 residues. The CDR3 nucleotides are TGTGCCACCTCTTCGGGGGGGGGTAACAATGAGCAGTTCTTC. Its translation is CATSSGGGNNEQFF. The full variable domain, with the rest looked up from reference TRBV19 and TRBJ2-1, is DGGITQSPKYLFRKEGQNVTLSCEQNLNHDAMYWYRQDPGQGLRLIYYSQIVNDFQKGDIAEGYSVSREKKESFPLTVTSAQKNPTAFYLCATSSGGGNNEQFFGPGTRLTVL.

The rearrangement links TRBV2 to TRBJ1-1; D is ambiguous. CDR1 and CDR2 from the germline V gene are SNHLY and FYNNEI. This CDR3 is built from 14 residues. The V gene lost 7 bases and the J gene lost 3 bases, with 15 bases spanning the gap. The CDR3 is CASTEREYDTEAFF. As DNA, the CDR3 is TGTGCCAGCACCGAGCGAGAGTATGACACTGAAGCTTTCTTT.

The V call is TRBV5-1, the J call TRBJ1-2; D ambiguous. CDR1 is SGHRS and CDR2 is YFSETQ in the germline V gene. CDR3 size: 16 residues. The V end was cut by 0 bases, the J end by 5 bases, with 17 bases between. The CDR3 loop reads CASSLGIRGSLYGYTF. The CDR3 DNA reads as TGCGCCAGCAGCTTGGGGATACGAGGGTCACTATATGGCTACACCTTC. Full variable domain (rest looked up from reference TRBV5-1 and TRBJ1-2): KAGVTQTPRYLIKTRGQQVTLSCSPISGHRSVSWYQQTPGQGLQFLFEYFSETQRNKGNFPGRFSGRQFSNSRSEMNVSTLELGDSALYLCASSLGIRGSLYGYTFGSGTRLTVV.

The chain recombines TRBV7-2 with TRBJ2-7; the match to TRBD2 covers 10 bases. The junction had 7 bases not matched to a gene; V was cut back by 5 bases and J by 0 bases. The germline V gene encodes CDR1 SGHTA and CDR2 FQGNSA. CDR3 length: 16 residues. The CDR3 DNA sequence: TGTGCCAGCAGCCTCGGACTAGCGGCGAGCTCCTACGAGCAGTACTTC. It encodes CASSLGLAASSYEQYF. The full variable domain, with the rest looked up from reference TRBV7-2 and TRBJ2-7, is GAGVSQSPSNKVTEKGKDVELRCDPISGHTALYWYRQSLGQGLEFLIYFQGNSAPDKSGLPSDRFSAERTGGSVSTLTIQRTQQEDSAVYLCASSLGLAASSYEQYFGPGTRLTVT.

This CDR3 is CASGGTSGETQYF. Written as DNA, the CDR3 is TGTGCCAGCGGGGGGACTAGCGGGGAGACCCAGTACTTC. The genes are TRBV6-1 and TRBJ2-5, with TRBD2 matching over 12 bases. V lost 8 bases to trimming and J lost 5 bases; unmatched junction nucleotides: 3. In germline, CDR1 is MNHNS, CDR2 SASEGT. The CDR3 length is 13 residues.

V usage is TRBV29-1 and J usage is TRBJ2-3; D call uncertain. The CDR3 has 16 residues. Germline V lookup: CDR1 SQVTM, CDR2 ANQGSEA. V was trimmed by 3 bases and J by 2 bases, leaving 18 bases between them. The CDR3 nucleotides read TGCAGCGTTGATTCTCCGGAGAGGTCCCCCACAGATACGCAGTATTTT. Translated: CSVDSPERSPTDTQYF.

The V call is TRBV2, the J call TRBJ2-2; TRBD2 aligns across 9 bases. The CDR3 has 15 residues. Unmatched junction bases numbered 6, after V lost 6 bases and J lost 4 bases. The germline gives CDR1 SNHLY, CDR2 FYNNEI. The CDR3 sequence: CASRPERGVTGELFF. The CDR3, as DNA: TGTGCCAGCAGGCCGGAGCGGGGGGTCACCGGGGAGCTGTTTTTT.

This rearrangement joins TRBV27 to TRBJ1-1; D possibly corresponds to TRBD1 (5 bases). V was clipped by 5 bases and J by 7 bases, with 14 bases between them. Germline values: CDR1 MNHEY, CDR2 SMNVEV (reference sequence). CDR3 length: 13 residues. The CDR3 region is CASSINRGFEAFF. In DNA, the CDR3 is TGTGCCAGCAGTATCAACCGGGGGTTTGAAGCTTTCTTT.

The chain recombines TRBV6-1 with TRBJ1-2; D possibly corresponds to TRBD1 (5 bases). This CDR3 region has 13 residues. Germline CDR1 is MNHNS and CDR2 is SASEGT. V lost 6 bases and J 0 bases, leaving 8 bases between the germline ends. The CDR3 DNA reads TGTGCCAGCAGGACAGATTCTAACTATGGCTACACCTTC. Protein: CASRTDSNYGYTF.

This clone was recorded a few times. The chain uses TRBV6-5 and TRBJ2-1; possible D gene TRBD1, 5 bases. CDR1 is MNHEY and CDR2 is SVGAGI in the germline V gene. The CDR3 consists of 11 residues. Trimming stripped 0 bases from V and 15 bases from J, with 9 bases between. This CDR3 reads CASSYSGRAFF. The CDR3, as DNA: TGTGCCAGCAGTTACTCAGGCAGGGCGTTCTTC.